The 21 T cell receptor beta chains below come from one sample, sequenced in a study of technical replicates of blood from four donors. Assay: immunoSEQ multiplex PCR; the TCRdb copy retains only in-frame clones and omits some. The profile shows more than 65,000 clones, 80% to 95% of them singletons. Sequencing used T cells isolated from PBMCs. The receptor source for this set is a human donor in good health.

This rearrangement joins TRBV6-4 to TRBJ2-1; 9 bases align to TRBD2. Losses at the gene ends were 2 bases for V and 1 base for J; bases not matched to a gene: 3. This CDR3 contains 16 residues. CDR1 MRHNA and CDR2 SNTAGT come from the germline V gene. The DNA of the CDR3 is TGTGCCAGCAGTGACGGGCGGGAGGGGTCCTACAATGAGCAGTTCTTC. This translates into CASSDGREGSYNEQFF.

This chain joins TRBV2 and TRBJ2-1, with 9 bases that match TRBD2. The CDR3 extends over 16 amino acids. V was pared by 1 base and J by 7 bases, with 8 bases of the junction left unmatched. CDR1 is SNHLY and CDR2 is FYNNEI in the germline V gene. CDR3 sequence (DNA): TGTGCCAGCAGTGAAGTGGTTAGCGGGAGTCAAAATGAGCAGTTCTTC. This encodes CASSEVVSGSQNEQFF.

The genes are TRBV5-1 and TRBJ2-1; D uncertain. V dropped 0 bases and J dropped 7 bases, with 14 bases sitting between them. This CDR3 has 15 amino acids. Germline CDR1 and CDR2: SGHRS and YFSETQ. CDR3 loop: CASSLESRLSNEQFF. The CDR3 DNA follows: TGCGCCAGCAGCTTGGAGAGTCGACTCTCAAATGAGCAGTTCTTC.

The V call is TRBV10-3, the J call TRBJ2-3; 7 bases align to TRBD2. The germline gives CDR1 ENHRY, CDR2 SYGVKD. The CDR3 has 14 residues. V shed 8 bases, J shed 5 bases, and the junction held 10 bases outside the gene matches. The CDR3 is CAIGAGVSVDTQYF. For the CDR3, the DNA is TGTGCCATCGGGGCGGGAGTCTCGGTAGATACGCAGTATTTT.

V gene TRBV2 combines with J gene TRBJ2-1; D remains unclear. V dropped 3 bases and J dropped 9 bases, with 6 bases sitting between them. This CDR3 has 11 residues. Germline loops: CDR1 SNHLY, CDR2 FYNNEI. The CDR3 DNA reads TGTGCCAGCAGTGACGGTATTGAGCAGTTCTTC. It encodes CASSDGIEQFF.

The J gene is TRBJ2-5, the V gene TRBV29-1, with TRBD2 matching 14 bases. Germline CDR1 and CDR2: SQVTM and ANQGSEA. V trimming: 7 bases; J trimming: 2 bases; junction bases outside the gene matches: 15. This CDR3 is built from 18 residues. CDR3 nucleotides: TGCAGCGCCGCACCGGGACTAGCGGGAGTACGAACTCAAGAGACCCAGTACTTC. Translated, it gives CSAAPGLAGVRTQETQYF.

The chain couples TRBV29-1 to TRBJ2-1; D gene unclear. The germline V gene encodes CDR1 SQVTM and CDR2 ANQGSEA. CDR3 size: 13 residues. Trimming took off 3 bases at V and 5 bases at J, with 11 bases between the two ends. CDR3 sequence (DNA): TGCAGCGTTGAGGAGTCGAAAAACAATGAGCAGTTCTTC. Its translation: CSVEESKNNEQFF.

V is TRBV21-1 and J is TRBJ1-4; the D segment call TRBD1 is taken from the table without a DNA check. TRBV21-1 is a known pseudogene. This CDR3 is built from 16 residues. The CDR3 DNA follows: TGTGCCAGCAGCAACCCAGGGGAGCCAACTAATGAAAAACTGTTTTTT. It specifies CASSNPGEPTNEKLFF.

V is TRBV9 and J is TRBJ2-3; TRBD2 matches at 10 bases. This CDR3 has 15 residues. After removal of 4 bases from V and 4 bases from J, the junction contained 6 bases not matched to a gene. CDR1 and CDR2 (germline): SGDLS, YYNGEE. The CDR3 spells CASSLAGVMADTQYF. The CDR3, as DNA: TGTGCCAGCAGCCTAGCGGGAGTCATGGCAGATACGCAGTATTTT.

The chain is built from TRBV6-6 and TRBJ1-5; D gene uncertain. The CDR3 has 15 residues. Germline CDR1 and CDR2: MNHNY and SVGAGI (reference sequence). V lost 4 bases to trimming and J lost 4 bases, with 14 bases between them. CDR3 in DNA: TGTGCCAGCAGTTTGAGTGAGGGAAGAAATCAGCCCCAGCATTTT. Translation gives CASSLSEGRNQPQHF.

The chain joins TRBV4-1 to TRBJ2-5; 7 bases align to TRBD1. Germline V gene sequence: CDR1 MGHRA, CDR2 YSYEKL. The CDR3 extends over 19 amino acids. Losses at the gene ends were 0 bases for V and 2 bases for J; bases not matched to a gene: 15. This CDR3 is CASSQEGAGTVLLQETQYF. The CDR3, as DNA: TGCGCCAGCAGCCAAGAAGGGGCAGGGACAGTCCTCCTTCAAGAGACCCAGTACTTC.

This chain joins TRBV7-8 and TRBJ2-1, with D tentatively TRBD1 (5 bases). V was cut by 5 bases and J by 8 bases, with 13 bases left in between. The CDR3 spans 13 residues. Per the germline V gene, CDR1 is SGHVS and CDR2 is FQNEAQ. In DNA form, the CDR3 reads TGTGCCAGCAGCCCCTTGCTAGGGGATGAGCAGTTCTTC. This gives the protein CASSPLLGDEQFF.

The chain has TRBV29-1 and TRBJ1-2, with D hard to call. The V gene lost 4 bases and the J gene lost 0 bases, with 6 bases spanning the gap. There are 12 residues in the CDR3. Germline V gives CDR1 SQVTM, CDR2 ANQGSEA. The CDR3 bases are TGCAGCGTTGTCGCAGCTAACTATGGCTACACCTTC. It specifies CSVVAANYGYTF.

The chain recombines TRBV9 with TRBJ2-1, with 7 bases aligning to TRBD2. The junction had 9 bases not matched to a gene; V was cut back by 4 bases and J by 2 bases. This CDR3 has 16 amino acids. Germline values: CDR1 SGDLS, CDR2 YYNGEE. CDR3 protein: CASSRGLLAPYNEQFF. DNA of the CDR3: TGTGCCAGCAGCCGGGGACTACTAGCGCCCTACAATGAGCAGTTCTTC.

In DNA form, the CDR3 reads TGTGCCAGCAGACTAGCGGAGGGGCCTACGAAGCAGTACTTC. Translation: CASRLAEGPTKQYF. V is TRBV7-6 and J is TRBJ2-7, with TRBD2 matching over 8 bases. The CDR3 covers 14 residues. Germline CDR1 reads SGHVS; CDR2 reads FNYEAQ. Germline trimming cut 6 bases from V and 8 bases from J; bases unmatched to any gene: 12.

This clone was recorded once. This rearrangement joins TRBV13 to TRBJ1-3; TRBD1 might be the D (6 bases). Germline CDR1 reads PRHDT; CDR2 reads FYEKMQ (reference sequence). The length of the CDR3 is 13 residues. The V end lost 8 bases, the J end lost 0 bases, and 8 bases lay between the germline ends. The CDR3, as DNA: TGTGCCAGCCAGGGGTTCTCTGGAAACACCATATATTTT. It yields the protein CASQGFSGNTIYF.

V and J are TRBV28 and TRBJ1-5; D is undetermined. Trimming pared 1 base from V and 4 bases from J, leaving 11 bases between. Germline V lookup: CDR1 MDHEN, CDR2 SYDVKM. The CDR3 sequence is 15 residues long. The CDR3: CASSLFRVTNQPQHF. DNA of the CDR3: TGTGCCAGCAGTTTATTTCGGGTTACAAATCAGCCCCAGCATTTT.

The CDR3: CASSPRLGSAQNHYNEQFF. The CDR3 DNA sequence: TGTGCCAGCAGCCCCCGTCTAGGCAGCGCCCAGAACCATTACAATGAGCAGTTCTTC. This chain links TRBV9 with TRBJ2-1; unclear D gene. The CDR3 loop spans 19 amino acids. Trimming pared 4 bases from V and 4 bases from J, leaving 27 bases between. The germline CDR1 and CDR2 sequences are SGDLS and YYNGEE.

The rearrangement uses TRBV11-1 and TRBJ2-2; D may be TRBD2 (7 bases). Germline V gene sequence: CDR1 SGHAT, CDR2 FQDESV (reference sequence). Trimming took 0 bases from V and 2 from J, leaving 10 bases between them. This CDR3 is built from 16 residues. The CDR3 region has the DNA TGTGCCAGCAGCTTAGCGCGGGGGCCCAACACCGGGGAGCTGTTTTTT. Its translation is CASSLARGPNTGELFF.

The chain joins TRBV28 to TRBJ2-1; tentatively, D is TRBD2 (6 bases). V lost 9 bases, J lost 6 bases, and 18 bases lay in between. In germline, CDR1 is MDHEN, CDR2 SYDVKM. The CDR3 runs to 14 residues. The CDR3, as DNA: TGTGCCAGTACCGAGGAGCTGGGGGGCAATGAGCAGTTCTTC. Its protein is CASTEELGGNEQFF.

The genes are TRBV28 and TRBJ1-2; 8 bases line up with TRBD1. The CDR3 sequence is 15 residues long. Germline CDR1 MDHEN, CDR2 SYDVKM. The junction had 11 bases not matched to a gene; V was cut back by 5 bases and J by 6 bases. CDR3 DNA sequence: TGTGCCAGCAGTCCTGGGACAGGACCCTCTAATGGCTACACCTTC. Translation: CASSPGTGPSNGYTF.